The next 18 T cell receptor beta chains were all read from a single sample in a study of metastatic and nonmetastatic thyroid tumors. TCRdb re-analyzed the PCR reads using MiXCR. The table records 25,000 to 35,000 clones, 15% to 20% of them present only once. Each patient came to thyroid surgery without any prior treatment (of any kind). Sequenced material: blood. These receptors originate from a female donor with papillary thyroid cancer or a benign thyroid nodule (not recorded which). Some clones in this sample may be carry-over from other donors' samples.

This clone was picked up a small number of times. This rearrangement joins TRBV12-3 or TRBV12-4 to TRBJ2-3, with D perhaps assigned TRBD1 or TRBD2 (5 bases each). V dropped 6 bases and J dropped 0 bases, with 10 bases sitting between them. CDR3 length: 14 amino acids. The DNA of the CDR3 is TGTGCCAGCAGAAGGGACCAGAGCACAGATACGCAGTATTTT. Its protein is CASRRDQSTDTQYF.

In this sample, this clone turned up many times. The chain carries TRBV7-3 and TRBJ1-2, with D possibly being TRBD1 (6 bases). CDR1 SGHTA and CDR2 FQGTGA come from the germline V gene. The germline V and J ends were trimmed by 2 bases and 8 bases, with 12 bases remaining between them. The CDR3 is 13 residues long. The CDR3 region is CASSLGAGAGYTF. The CDR3 bases are TGTGCCAGCAGCTTAGGGGCAGGGGCCGGCTACACCTTC. Drawing the rest from reference TRBV7-3 and TRBJ1-2, the complete variable domain is GAGVSQTPSNKVTEKGKYVELRCDPISGHTALYWYRQSLGQGPEFLIYFQGTGAADDSGLPNDRFFAVRPEGSVSTLKIQRTERGDSAVYLCASSLGAGAGYTFGSGTRLTVV.

This clone appeared many times. V usage is TRBV3-1 and J usage is TRBJ2-7; no definite D call. Germline assignment: CDR1 LGHDT and CDR2 YNNKEL (reference sequence). V was trimmed by 4 bases and J by 1 base, leaving 17 bases between them. CDR3 length: 16 amino acids. CDR3 nucleotides: TGTGCCAGCAGCCCTTATCTTACACAGTTATCCTACGAGCAGTACTTC. This sequence encodes CASSPYLTQLSYEQYF.

About this clone: A read error may account for a junction end that differs from germline. Additional DNA sequences in this sample encode the identical CDR3. V gene TRBV2 combines with J gene TRBJ2-3; D might be TRBD2 (5 bases). The CDR3 is 12 amino acids. Germline CDR1 reads SNHLY; CDR2 reads FYNNEI. CDR3 amino acids: CASSDEGSTQYF. The CDR3 nucleotides read TGTGCAAGCAGTGATGAGGGTTCTACGCAGTATTTT.

This clone was seen many times. J is TRBJ2-5 and V is TRBV20-1; D is perhaps TRBD1 or TRBD2 (7 bases each). The CDR3 sequence is 16 residues long. V dropped 0 bases and J dropped 5 bases, with 19 bases sitting between them. Germline V gene lookup returns CDR1 DFQATT and CDR2 SNEGSKA (reference sequence). DNA of the CDR3: TGCAGTGCTAGAGACTCATACAGGGGAGGGGGTGAGACCCAGTACTTC. Translating gives CSARDSYRGGGETQYF.

This clone was detected ten times or more. The chain combines TRBV28 with TRBJ2-5; D uncertain. Germline lookup yields CDR1 MDHEN and CDR2 SYDVKM. The CDR3 contains 11 residues. The V end was cut by 6 bases, the J end by 4 bases, with 6 bases between. The DNA for the CDR3 is TGTGCCAGCAGCCTTCGAGAGACCCAGTACTTC. This gives the protein CASSLRETQYF.

This clone was counted at least ten times. At one end, the junction sequence differs from germline, possibly due to a read error. The sample has other DNA sequences that encode this CDR3 too. The chain has TRBV9 and TRBJ1-5; no clear D. The CDR3 is 13 amino acids. Germline V lookup: CDR1 SGDLS, CDR2 YYNGEE. CDR3 in amino acids: CASSVEDDQPQHF. For the CDR3, the DNA is TGTGCCAGCAGCGTAGAGGATGATCAGCCCCAACATTTT.

This clone has ten or more counts. The chain has TRBV12-3 or TRBV12-4 and TRBJ2-1, with 14 bases lining up with TRBD2. This CDR3 has 17 amino acids. V shed 6 bases, J shed 6 bases, and the junction held 10 bases outside the gene matches. CDR3 sequence: CASSIGLAGGSSNEQFF. The CDR3 region has the DNA TGTGCCAGCAGCATAGGACTAGCGGGGGGATCGAGCAATGAGCAGTTCTTC.

Comments on this clone: This likely comes from a read error, as the CDR3 has no conserved phenylalanine or tryptophan at its end. The J gene is TRBJ2-7, the V gene TRBV6-2 or TRBV6-3; D remains unclear. CDR1 MNHEY and CDR2 SVGEGT come from the germline V gene. There are 12 residues in the CDR3. The CDR3 loop is CASSSQSFEQYY. The CDR3 coding sequence is TGTGCCAGCAGTTCCCAATCCTTCGAGCAGTACTAC.

This clone was observed a handful of times. J is TRBJ2-7 and V is TRBV12-3 or TRBV12-4, with D uncertain. V lost 3 bases and J lost 9, with 18 bases in between. The CDR3 has 14 amino acids. CDR3 nucleotide sequence: TGTGCCAGCAGTTTCCGGTACGGAAGATACTGGCAGTACTTC. Residues: CASSFRYGRYWQYF.

The rearrangement uses TRBV4-1 and TRBJ2-3; D may be TRBD2 (5 bases). The germline gives CDR1 MGHRA, CDR2 YSYEKL. With 4 bases removed from V and 1 base from J, the gap between germline ends came to 12 bases. This CDR3 is 15 amino acids long. The CDR3 protein is CASSLGITRTDTQYF. Written as DNA, the CDR3 is TGCGCCAGCAGCCTCGGGATCACCCGCACAGATACGCAGTATTTT.

In this sample, this clone turned up a few times. The J gene is TRBJ1-5, the V gene TRBV19; 9 bases are a match to TRBD1. The CDR3 runs 13 residues. From germline, CDR1 is LNHDA and CDR2 SQIVND (reference sequence). The V and J ends lost 10 bases and 4 bases, in that order; junction bases with no gene match: 5. The CDR3 sequence: CATSGTGNQPQHF. CDR3 in DNA: TGTGCCACCTCCGGGACAGGGAATCAGCCCCAGCATTTT.

This clone was seen repeatedly, ten times or more. The chain joins TRBV5-4 to TRBJ2-3, with D perhaps TRBD2 (5 bases). This CDR3 is built from 16 residues. The V and J ends lost 0 bases and 6 bases respectively, with 17 bases between them. Looked up from germline, CDR1 is SGHNT and CDR2 is YYREEE (reference sequence). The CDR3: CASSLAGLSSKDTQYF. CDR3 sequence (DNA): TGTGCCAGCAGCTTGGCGGGGTTAAGTTCTAAGGATACGCAGTATTTT.

This clone was seen at least ten times. This chain connects TRBV20-1 to TRBJ2-3, with D unclear. CDR3 length: 12 amino acids. Germline-derived CDR1 and CDR2 are DFQATT and SNEGSKA (reference sequence). Trimming took off 6 bases at V and 0 bases at J, with 7 bases between the two ends. The CDR3 DNA reads as TGCAGTGCCCGCTCTAGCACAGATACGCAGTATTTT. Its protein is CSARSSTDTQYF.

The rearrangement joins TRBV2 to TRBJ2-1; TRBD2 agrees at 8 bases. CDR3 length: 15 amino acids. The germline CDR1 and CDR2 sequences are SNHLY and FYNNEI. V was clipped by 9 bases and J by 10 bases; unmatched bases: 17. In DNA form, the CDR3 reads TGTGCCAGGGGTAGCGGGACCCTAAAGAGTGGAGAGCAGTTCTTC. Protein product: CARGSGTLKSGEQFF.

This clone was seen just once. This sequence joins TRBV20-1 and TRBJ2-7, with TRBD2 as a possible D gene (6 bases). The CDR3 spans 12 residues. Germline V gives CDR1 DFQATT, CDR2 SNEGSKA (reference sequence). Trimming took 5 bases from V and 4 from J, leaving 12 bases between them. The CDR3 protein is CSAETSTYEQYF. CDR3 nucleotides: TGCAGTGCTGAGACTAGTACTTACGAGCAGTACTTC.

The table lists this clone with a count of one. This could be a read error, since a much larger clone is one nucleotide away. The genes are TRBV5-6 and TRBJ2-5; D assignment may be TRBD1 or TRBD2 (5 bases each). This CDR3 has 16 amino acids. From germline, CDR1 is SGHDT and CDR2 YYEEEE. The CDR3 nucleotides read TGTACCAGCAGCTTGGTGGGGGACCGGGCTCAAGAGACCCAGTACTTC. This encodes CTSSLVGDRAQETQYF.

At least ten counts were recorded for this clone. V is TRBV29-1 and J is TRBJ2-7; 9 nucleotides agree with TRBD1. In germline, CDR1 is SQVTM, CDR2 ANQGSEA. The length of the CDR3 is 15 residues. V shed 2 bases, J shed 3 bases, and the junction held 8 bases outside the gene matches. The CDR3 DNA reads as TGCAGCGTTGAATACAGGACAGGGGAAGACTACGAGCAGTACTTC. Protein sequence: CSVEYRTGEDYEQYF.